The present TCR beta chain was sequenced within a study of blood T cells in healthy people across ages. The CDR3 has 16 residues. Trimming removed 3 bases from V and 2 bases from J; junction bases left unmatched: 6. Germline V gives CDR1 MDHEN, CDR2 SYDVKM. There are many counts of this clonotype. Per sample, at least 6 micrograms of total RNA were extracted. It was with a sample-barcoded 5' primer and a J-beta primer mix that a second PCR of roughly 7 to 12 cycles was run. TCRdb reprocessed the 5' RACE reads via MiXCR and lists one record per CDR3 protein. The sample consists of around 1.7 million distinct CDR3 sequences, 28% of them appearing once.

The source material was blood. The TCR sequence derives from a woman aged 25 to 39 in good health. The chain couples TRBV28 to TRBJ2-5, with 10 bases fitting TRBD1. CDR3 sequence: CASSLRDRGGQETQYF. The CDR3 DNA is TGTGCCAGCAGTTTGAGGGACAGGGGTGGGCAAGAGACCCAGTACTTC.